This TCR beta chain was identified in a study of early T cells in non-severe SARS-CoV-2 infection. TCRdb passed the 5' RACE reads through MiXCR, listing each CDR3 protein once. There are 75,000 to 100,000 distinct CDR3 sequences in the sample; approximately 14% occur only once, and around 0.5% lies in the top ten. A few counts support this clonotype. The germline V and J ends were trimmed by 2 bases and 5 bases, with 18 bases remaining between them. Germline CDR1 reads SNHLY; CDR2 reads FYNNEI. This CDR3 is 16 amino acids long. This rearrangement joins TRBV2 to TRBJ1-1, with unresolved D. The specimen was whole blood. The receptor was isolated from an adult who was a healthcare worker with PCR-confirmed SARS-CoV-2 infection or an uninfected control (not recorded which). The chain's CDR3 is CASSEKNSPVRTEAFF. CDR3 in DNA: TGTGCCAGCAGTGAAAAAAACTCCCCGGTAAGGACTGAAGCTTTCTTT.